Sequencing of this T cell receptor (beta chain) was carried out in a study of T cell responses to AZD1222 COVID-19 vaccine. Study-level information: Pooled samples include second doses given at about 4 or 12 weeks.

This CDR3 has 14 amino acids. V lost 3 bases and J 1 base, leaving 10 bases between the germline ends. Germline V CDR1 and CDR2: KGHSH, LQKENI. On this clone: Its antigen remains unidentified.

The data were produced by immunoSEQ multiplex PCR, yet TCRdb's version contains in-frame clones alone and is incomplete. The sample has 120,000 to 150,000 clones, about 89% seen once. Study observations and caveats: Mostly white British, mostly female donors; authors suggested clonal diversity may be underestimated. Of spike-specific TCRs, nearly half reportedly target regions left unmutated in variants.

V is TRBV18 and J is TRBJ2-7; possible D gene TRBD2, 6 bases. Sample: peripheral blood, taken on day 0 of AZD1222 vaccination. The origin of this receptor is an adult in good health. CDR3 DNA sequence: TGTGCCAGCTCACCTCAACGGGAGTCCTACGAGCAGTACTTC. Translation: CASSPQRESYEQYF. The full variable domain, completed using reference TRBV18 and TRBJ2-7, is NAGVMQNPRHLVRRRGQEARLRCSPMKGHSHVYWYRQLPEEGLKFMVYLQKENIIDESGMPKERFSAEFPKEGPSILRIQQVVRGDSAAYFCASSPQRESYEQYFGPGTRLTVT.